The rows below give T cell receptor beta chains drawn from one sample of a study of blood T cell repertoires in COVID-19. Repertoires were generated with immunoSEQ multiplex PCR, while TCRdb's copy carries only in-frame clones and drops some. The sample lists fewer than 250,000 clones, about nine tenths occurring once. The sequencing input was peripheral blood. These receptors all come from a man aged 50-59 years with COVID-19, enrolled during active disease. Both conserved end residues are part of each CDR3. Each record gives: J gene, V gene, CDR3 length, D gene, clone size, CDR3 DNA, CDR3 protein. A D gene is named only where the DNA matches it firmly. Expanded clones get a size class; other rows say once, few or many, or leave the size out.

TRBJ2-3	TRBV7-3	17	NA	NA	TGTGCCAGCAGCTTATTAGCCCAGGGGTCAATCGGGGATACGCAGTATTTT	CASSLLAQGSIGDTQYF
TRBJ2-7	TRBV11-2	16	TRBD2	NA	TGTGCCAGCAGTCACTACAGGCTAGCGGACCCCTACGAGCAGTACTTC	CASSHYRLADPYEQYF
TRBJ2-1	TRBV2	15	TRBD2	once	TGTGCCAGCAGTGAGGCTAGCGGGAACTACAATGAGCAGTTCTTC	CASSEASGNYNEQFF
TRBJ2-7	TRBV5-1	14	TRBD1	NA	TGCGCCAGCAGGAGACAGGGTTCCCCCTACGAGCAGTACTTC	CASRRQGSPYEQYF
TRBJ1-1	TRBV18	16	NA	NA	TGTGCCAGCTCACCAGGCTTGTTGCAGGGAGGGACTGAAGCTTTCTTT	CASSPGLLQGGTEAFF
TRBJ1-4	TRBV27	18	NA	NA	TGTGCCAGCAGTTTATCGTACGCGGGGGTGGTAACTAATGAAAAACTGTTTTTT	CASSLSYAGVVTNEKLFF
TRBJ2-1	TRBV11-3	16	NA	NA	TGTGCCAGCAGCTTAGGCTCCCTCGGACATGCCAATGAGCAGTTCTTC	CASSLGSLGHANEQFF
TRBJ1-6	TRBV4-2	13	NA	once	TGTGCCAGCAGCCCTCAGGACAACTCACCCCTCCACTTT	CASSPQDNSPLHF
TRBJ2-7	TRBV6-2/TRBV6-3	15	NA	NA	TGTGCCAGCAGTTACTCCACAGGGTTGGACTACGAGCAGTACTTC	CASSYSTGLDYEQYF
TRBJ2-7	TRBV29-1	12	TRBD1	once	TGCAGCGTGACGACAGGGGCCCACGAGCAGTACTTC	CSVTTGAHEQYF